Presented here are 28 T cell receptor beta chains from one specimen sequenced in a study of OX40 agonist ivuxolimab in advanced cancers. Clones were read by immunoSEQ multiplex PCR, and TCRdb kept only the in-frame ones, dropping some. Among 52,000 or so clones, approximately 94% were seen once, and the ten largest hold 10% to 15%. The sequences come from CD4+ or CD8+ T cells sorted from blood, collected in a trial of the OX40 agonist ivuxolimab. The origin of the receptors is an adult with an advanced solid tumor such as melanoma, head and neck, liver or kidney cancer.

This rearrangement joins TRBV28 to TRBJ1-4; perhaps TRBD1 as D (6 bases). CDR3 size: 15 residues. Trimming removed 5 bases from V and 8 bases from J, with 18 bases in between. CDR1 and CDR2 from the germline V gene are MDHEN and SYDVKM. The CDR3 DNA reads TGTGCCAGCAGTGAATACAGGGCCGGGGGAGAAAAACTGTTTTTT. Its protein is CASSEYRAGGEKLFF.

The chain carries TRBV9 and TRBJ2-5; TRBD2 agrees at 14 bases. With V trimmed by 4 bases and J by 5 bases, 7 bases remained unmatched. This CDR3 spans 16 amino acids. CDR1 is SGDLS and CDR2 is YYNGEE in the germline V gene. CDR3 bases: TGTGCCAGCAGCCCAGGGACTAGCGGGAGTAGGGAGACCCAGTACTTC. Protein product: CASSPGTSGSRETQYF.

This chain joins TRBV2 and TRBJ1-3; D uncertain. The germline V gene encodes CDR1 SNHLY and CDR2 FYNNEI. V was shortened by 3 bases and J by 0 bases, with 12 bases between the two germline ends. This CDR3 is 16 amino acids long. The CDR3: CASSEYGRYSGNTIYF. The CDR3 DNA sequence: TGTGCCAGCAGTGAGTATGGCCGATACTCTGGAAACACCATATATTTT.

The V call is TRBV6-5, the J call TRBJ2-2; 10 bases are a match to TRBD2. CDR1 and CDR2 (germline): MNHEY, SVGAGI. The CDR3 covers 15 residues. The V segment lost 6 bases and the J segment 7 bases; nucleotides outside the gene matches: 8. The CDR3 DNA is TGTGCCAGCAGGGGAAGCGGGAGGGCCGTCGGGGAGCTGTTTTTT. This codes for CASRGSGRAVGELFF.

In the case of this clone: Sequence at one end of the junction differs from germline and may be a read error. The chain uses TRBV6-5 and TRBJ2-7; D possibly corresponds to TRBD1 (5 bases). This CDR3 region has 12 residues. CDR1 MNHEY and CDR2 SVGAGI come from the germline V gene. CDR3 loop: CASSHGLTELYF. The CDR3 region has the DNA TGTGCCAGCAGTCATGGTTTGACAGAGCTGTACTTC.

The chain carries TRBV5-1 and TRBJ2-5; TRBD1 agrees at 8 bases. TRBJ2-7 matches the DNA end more closely, so the J call is doubtful. The CDR3 totals 15 residues. Germline CDR1 is SGHRS and CDR2 is YFSETQ. CDR3 nucleotides: TGCGCCAGCAGCCGCACCGGGACAGGTGCCTACGAGCAGTACTTC. The encoded protein is CASSRTGTGAYEQYF.

V usage is TRBV30 and J usage is TRBJ2-1, with 7 bases identical to TRBD2. The J segment lost 3 bases and the V segment lost 1 base, leaving 3 bases of the junction unmatched. CDR1 GTSNPN and CDR2 SVGIG come from the germline V gene (reference sequence). The CDR3 contains 14 residues. The CDR3 region is CAWSGERDYNEQFF. CDR3 nucleotides: TGTGCCTGGAGTGGCGAGCGGGACTACAATGAGCAGTTCTTC.

This rearrangement joins TRBV6-6 to TRBJ2-1, with a possible D match to TRBD2 (5 bases). V lost 4 bases, J lost 12 bases, and 13 bases lay in between. Per germline, CDR1 MNHNY and CDR2 SVGAGI (reference sequence). The length of the CDR3 is 12 residues. The CDR3 loop is CASSSDLEGQFF. CDR3 bases: TGTGCCAGCAGTTCGGATCTAGAGGGGCAGTTCTTC.

Here the CDR3 reads CASTSLWGNEQFF. Here the CDR3 DNA reads TGTGCCAGCACCTCCCTTTGGGGCAATGAGCAGTTCTTC. The chain combines TRBV11-2 with TRBJ2-1; D not resolved. Looked up from germline, CDR1 is SGHAT and CDR2 is FQNNGV. The V end lost 7 bases, the J end lost 6 bases, and 13 bases lay between the germline ends. This CDR3 region has 13 residues.

This chain links TRBV28 with TRBJ1-1, with TRBD1 identical over 9 bases. The CDR3 is 15 residues long. After removal of 8 bases from V and 1 base from J, the junction contained 8 bases not matched to a gene. CDR1 and CDR2 from the germline V gene are MDHEN and SYDVKM. DNA of the CDR3: TGTGCCAGCGTCCGGGACAGGGAAAAGAACACTGAAGCTTTCTTT. Amino acids: CASVRDREKNTEAFF.

The V and J genes are TRBV28 and TRBJ1-1; D is perhaps TRBD1 (5 bases). Trimming took 6 bases from V and 7 from J, leaving 15 bases between them. From germline, CDR1 is MDHEN and CDR2 SYDVKM. The CDR3 runs to 13 residues. CDR3 loop: CASRGSRGSEAFF. CDR3 nucleotide sequence: TGTGCCAGCAGGGGGTCGCGGGGCAGTGAAGCTTTCTTT.

The V gene is TRBV28, the J gene TRBJ2-2; 8 bases map to TRBD1. This CDR3 has 19 residues. Looked up from germline, CDR1 is MDHEN and CDR2 is SYDVKM. V dropped 4 bases and J dropped 0; count of bases not matched to a gene: 13. The CDR3 region is CASSSSGGYPFANTGELFF. Written as DNA, the CDR3 is TGTGCCAGCAGTTCCTCAGGGGGCTACCCGTTCGCGAACACCGGGGAGCTGTTTTTT.

The DNA of the CDR3 is TGTGCCACCAGCGATCCTAGCGGGGCCGGGGAGCTGTTTTTT. It encodes CATSDPSGAGELFF. The rearrangement joins TRBV15 to TRBJ2-2; 9 bases fit TRBD2. CDR1 is LNHNV and CDR2 is YYDKDF in the germline V gene (reference sequence). V lost 5 bases to trimming and J lost 6 bases; unmatched junction nucleotides: 4. The CDR3 runs 14 residues.

Comment on this clone: The sample contains more than one DNA sequence encoding this CDR3. The rearrangement links TRBV2 to TRBJ1-3, with D tentatively TRBD1 (6 bases). Trimming stripped 0 bases from V and 0 bases from J, with 24 bases between. The length of the CDR3 is 21 residues. Germline CDR1 reads SNHLY; CDR2 reads FYNNEI. CDR3 bases: TGTGCCAGCAGTGAAGCGCTTCGGACAGACCCTTTCGTTCGCTCTGGAAACACCATATATTTT. Residues: CASSEALRTDPFVRSGNTIYF.

The chain links TRBV7-6 to TRBJ1-3; D remains ambiguous. The CDR3 consists of 14 residues. The germline gives CDR1 SGHVS, CDR2 FNYEAQ. V was cut by 0 bases and J by 7 bases, with 10 bases left in between. The CDR3 bases are TGTGCCAGCAGCTTAGCTTCTGCCGGGAACACCATATATTTT. Residues: CASSLASAGNTIYF. Variable domain in full (rest from reference TRBV7-6 and TRBJ1-3): GAGVSQSPRYKVTKRGQDVALRCDPISGHVSLYWYRQALGQGPEFLTYFNYEAQQDKSGLPNDRFSAERPEGSISTLTIQRTEQRDSAMYRCASSLASAGNTIYFGEGSWLTVV.

The rearrangement uses TRBV5-1 and TRBJ1-3; D is uncertain. CDR1 is SGHRS, CDR2 YFSETQ, per germline. This CDR3 region has 15 residues. The V end was cut by 1 base, the J end by 0 bases, with 8 bases between. DNA for the CDR3: TGCGCCAGCAGCTTGTGGGCCAACTCTGGAAACACCATATATTTT. Amino acid sequence: CASSLWANSGNTIYF.

The V call is TRBV6-5, the J call TRBJ2-2; D tentatively reads TRBD1 or TRBD2 (6 bases each). V gave up 2 bases and J gave up 4 bases, with 14 bases separating them. The CDR3 extends over 16 amino acids. Germline V lookup: CDR1 MNHEY, CDR2 SVGAGI. The CDR3 sequence is CASSYATGAGTGELFF. The DNA of the CDR3 is TGTGCCAGCAGTTACGCGACGGGGGCGGGCACCGGGGAGCTGTTTTTT.

This chain links TRBV9 with TRBJ2-6; D call uncertain. Deletions cut 0 bases from V and 2 bases from J, with 3 bases between. The V gene's germline CDR1 is SGDLS and CDR2 YYNGEE. The CDR3 is 14 residues long. CDR3 amino acids: CASSVGAGANVLTF. CDR3 nucleotides: TGTGCCAGCAGCGTAGGAGCTGGGGCCAACGTCCTGACTTTC. Full variable domain (rest looked up from reference TRBV9 and TRBJ2-6): DSGVTQTPKHLITATGQRVTLRCSPRSGDLSVYWYQQSLDQGLQFLIQYYNGEERAKGNILERFSAQQFPDLHSELNLSSLELGDSALYFCASSVGAGANVLTFGAGSRLTVL.

The chain joins TRBV4-1 to TRBJ1-3; D is unresolved. V was clipped by 0 bases and J by 0 bases, with 3 bases between them. The CDR3 runs to 14 residues. The germline V gene encodes CDR1 MGHRA and CDR2 YSYEKL. The CDR3 DNA is TGCGCCAGCAGCCAAGAGGGCTCTGGAAACACCATATATTTT. Translation: CASSQEGSGNTIYF.

This chain connects TRBV27 to TRBJ2-7; TRBD2 aligns across 9 bases. This CDR3 comprises 17 residues. Trimming at V came to 4 bases and at J to 1 base, leaving 11 bases not matched to a gene. The germline V gene has CDR1 MNHEY and CDR2 SMNVEV (reference sequence). CDR3 in DNA: TGTGCCAGCAGTTCTACCAGTCTAGCGGGGTATTCCTACGAGCAGTACTTC. Translated: CASSSTSLAGYSYEQYF.

The gene calls are TRBV6-5 and TRBJ2-1; TRBD2 aligns across 7 bases. Germline V lookup: CDR1 MNHEY, CDR2 SVGAGI. The CDR3 runs 16 residues. J gave up 4 bases and V 0 bases, and 6 bases lay outside the gene matches. Here the CDR3 reads CASSYSGLADYNEQFF. For the CDR3, the DNA is TGTGCCAGCAGTTACTCGGGGCTAGCGGATTACAATGAGCAGTTCTTC.

The chain recombines TRBV2 with TRBJ2-5; 11 bases line up with TRBD2. The CDR3 is made up of 15 amino acids. V lost 6 bases and J lost 5; bases outside the gene matches: 8. In germline, CDR1 is SNHLY, CDR2 FYNNEI. The CDR3 here is CASRLTSGKWETQYF. In nucleotides, the CDR3 is TGTGCCAGCAGACTGACTAGCGGGAAGTGGGAGACCCAGTACTTC.

This rearrangement joins TRBV15 to TRBJ2-2; 7 bases are a match to TRBD1. The germline CDR1 and CDR2 sequences are LNHNV and YYDKDF (reference sequence). The CDR3 length is 19 residues. V lost 4 bases and J lost 6; bases outside the gene matches: 20. The CDR3 region is CATSTRILGDSGLPGELFF. Here the CDR3 DNA reads TGTGCCACCAGCACCCGGATCCTTGGGGACAGTGGGCTACCCGGGGAGCTGTTTTTT.

This clone came up a few times. This chain joins TRBV7-9 and TRBJ2-1; D call uncertain. CDR1 SEHNR and CDR2 FQNEAQ come from the germline V gene (reference sequence). Trimming left V 1 base short and J 15 bases short, with 10 bases between. The CDR3 loop spans 11 amino acids. The CDR3: CASSLGLLTFF. In DNA form, the CDR3 reads TGTGCCAGCAGCTTAGGTCTCCTCACGTTCTTC.

V gene TRBV5-5 combines with J gene TRBJ2-1; D gene unclear. V was cut by 0 bases and J by 3 bases, with 4 bases left in between. The CDR3 has 13 amino acids. Looked up from germline, CDR1 is SGHKS and CDR2 is YYEKEE (reference sequence). CDR3 region: CASSLALYNEQFF. The CDR3 region has the DNA TGTGCCAGCAGCTTGGCCCTCTACAATGAGCAGTTCTTC.

In its sample, this clone was seen once. The chain recombines TRBV10-2 with TRBJ2-1; D is ambiguous. The CDR3 has 15 residues. Germline V gene data show CDR1 as WSHSY and CDR2 as SAAADI. With 6 bases removed from V and 2 bases from J, the gap between germline ends came to 14 bases. As DNA, the CDR3 is TGCGCCAGCAGCCCGAGTTGGCGCGCCTACAATGAGCAGTTCTTC. Protein: CASSPSWRAYNEQFF.

This rearrangement joins TRBV7-2 to TRBJ2-7; D is perhaps TRBD1 (6 bases). V lost 5 bases and J lost 3, with 17 bases in between. The CDR3 runs to 15 residues. In germline, CDR1 is SGHTA, CDR2 FQGNSA. The CDR3 reads CASSPTGTWSYEQYF. CDR3 bases: TGTGCCAGCAGCCCCACAGGGACCTGGAGCTACGAGCAGTACTTC. The variable domain in full, completed from reference TRBV7-2 and TRBJ2-7, reads GAGVSQSPSNKVTEKGKDVELRCDPISGHTALYWYRQSLGQGLEFLIYFQGNSAPDKSGLPSDRFSAERTGGSVSTLTIQRTQQEDSAVYLCASSPTGTWSYEQYFGPGTRLTVT.

This clone was picked up one time. The chain uses TRBV7-2 and TRBJ2-5; 8 nucleotides line up with TRBD1. The germline gives CDR1 SGHTA, CDR2 FQGNSA. This CDR3 has 16 residues. The ends lost 5 bases at V and 1 base at J; junction bases unmatched: 9. CDR3 in amino acids: CASSKRTGPPQETQYF. The CDR3 DNA is TGTGCCAGCAGCAAACGGACAGGGCCCCCCCAAGAGACCCAGTACTTC.